This T cell receptor (beta chain) emerged from a study of CXCR3-negative and CXCR3-positive naive CD8 T cells. Study in general: Summed over all libraries, TRB reads came to around 130 million, with about 1.5 +/- 0.3 million per library. Overall study results and limits: Each naive subset displayed comparably high diversity, whereas memory CD8+ cells displayed much lower diversity. For CXCR3-positive naive cells, TRB CDR3s were more hydrophobic than those of CXCR3-negative naive cells.

On this clonotype itself: Antigen specificity is unknown.

UMI-tagged TRB cDNA libraries were built via 5' RACE. TCRdb re-called the 5' RACE reads and shows each CDR3 protein once, DNA omitted. Here the sample table reports around 140,000 distinct CDR3 sequences. Using triplicate sorts, roughly 300,000 cells were collected each time from every CD8+ T cell subset. The CDR3 spans 15 residues. The germline V gene encodes CDR1 SGHRS and CDR2 YFSETQ. Input material: naive CXCR3+ CD8+ T cells from blood. The subset here: CD45RO-CCR7+CD27+CD95- naive CD8+ T cells expressing CXCR3 (TNR3+). V usage is TRBV5-1 and J usage is TRBJ2-3. The TCR was taken from a human donor in good health. Some clones in this sample may be carry-over from other donors' samples. This CDR3 reads CASSHILGSTDTQYF.